The rows below give T cell receptor beta chains drawn from one sample of a study of T cells in Graves' hyperthyroidism and ophthalmopathy. Each CDR3 protein is one row after TCRdb ran MiXCR on the multiplex PCR reads. In the table there are some 760,000 distinct CDR3 sequences, 14% of which are singletons. The sequenced sample consisted of blood. The receptors stem from a woman in her late teens or twenties with Graves' hyperthyroidism. The CDR3 runs from the conserved cysteine through the conserved F or W. Each record gives: D gene, J gene, V gene, clone size, CDR3 DNA, CDR3 protein. A D gene is named only where the DNA matches it firmly. Clone size, where shown, is once, few, many, or a class for clones that have expanded.

D gene: -; J gene: TRBJ2-5; V gene: TRBV6-1; clone size: few; CDR3 DNA: TGTGCCAGCAGTGACGACAGGCCCTACCCCCAGACCCAGTACTTC; CDR3 protein: CASSDDRPYPQTQYF
D gene: TRBD2; J gene: TRBJ2-7; V gene: TRBV11-1; clone size: -; CDR3 DNA: TGTGCCAGCAGCCAATGGGGGAGGGCCTACGAGCAGTACTTC; CDR3 protein: CASSQWGRAYEQYF
D gene: TRBD1; J gene: TRBJ2-3; V gene: TRBV11-1; clone size: many; CDR3 DNA: TGTGCCAGCAGCCCGGGACAGGGGTGGACAGATACGCAGTATTTT; CDR3 protein: CASSPGQGWTDTQYF
D gene: -; J gene: TRBJ2-7; V gene: TRBV28; clone size: many; CDR3 DNA: TGTGCCAGCAGTTTATCAGCGACAGTGTCACCGCAGTACTTC; CDR3 protein: CASSLSATVSPQYF
D gene: TRBD2; J gene: TRBJ2-7; V gene: TRBV20-1; clone size: many; CDR3 DNA: TGCAGTGCTGGGGTGACTAGCGGGCTCTCCTACGAGCAGTACTTC; CDR3 protein: CSAGVTSGLSYEQYF
D gene: -; J gene: TRBJ2-3; V gene: TRBV30; clone size: few; CDR3 DNA: TGTGCCTGGAGTGTAAACCTGGACGGCACAGATACGCAGTATTTT; CDR3 protein: CAWSVNLDGTDTQYF
D gene: -; J gene: TRBJ2-3; V gene: TRBV6-2/TRBV6-3; clone size: many; CDR3 DNA: TGTGCCAGCAGACCACAGATGGGCAGCCCAGATACGCAGTATTTT; CDR3 protein: CASRPQMGSPDTQYF
D gene: TRBD1; J gene: TRBJ1-2; V gene: TRBV11-2; clone size: -; CDR3 DNA: TGTGCCAGCAGCCCGGGGAGGCAGGGGGCAAAACGTGGCTACACCTTC; CDR3 protein: CASSPGRQGAKRGYTF
D gene: TRBD1; J gene: TRBJ2-7; V gene: TRBV24-1; clone size: few; CDR3 DNA: TGTGCCACCAGTGATGCGGGACAGGGGTGTTGGAATGTCTACGAGCAGTACTTC; CDR3 protein: CATSDAGQGCWNVYEQYF
D gene: TRBD2; J gene: TRBJ2-1; V gene: TRBV19; clone size: -; CDR3 DNA: TGTGCCAGTAAGGGGACTAATAACCCTGAGCAGTTCTTC; CDR3 protein: CASKGTNNPEQFF
D gene: -; J gene: TRBJ1-6; V gene: TRBV7-2; clone size: few; CDR3 DNA: TGTGCCAGCAGCTTAGGGGGACTGATGAATTCACCCCTCCACTTT; CDR3 protein: CASSLGGLMNSPLHF
D gene: -; J gene: TRBJ1-4; V gene: TRBV28; clone size: -; CDR3 DNA: TGTGCCAGCAGTTTATGGCGGGACATCCCTGAAAAACTGTTTTTT; CDR3 protein: CASSLWRDIPEKLFF
D gene: TRBD2; J gene: TRBJ2-1; V gene: TRBV20-1; clone size: many; CDR3 DNA: TGCAGTGCTAGGAAACTAGCGGGACGCAATGAGCAGTTCTTC; CDR3 protein: CSARKLAGRNEQFF
D gene: -; J gene: TRBJ1-4; V gene: TRBV20-1; clone size: many; CDR3 DNA: TGCAGTGCTAGCCCAGGGGCGCGGGAAAAACTGTTTTTT; CDR3 protein: CSASPGAREKLFF
D gene: -; J gene: TRBJ1-2; V gene: TRBV9; clone size: -; CDR3 DNA: TGTGCCAGCAGCGTCGCAGGGGATGGTTATGGCTACACCTTC; CDR3 protein: CASSVAGDGYGYTF
D gene: TRBD1; J gene: TRBJ2-3; V gene: TRBV27; clone size: many; CDR3 DNA: TGTGCCAGCCAGTTCCAGGGGGACACAGATACGCAGTATTTT; CDR3 protein: CASQFQGDTDTQYF
D gene: -; J gene: TRBJ2-5; V gene: TRBV20-1; clone size: many; CDR3 DNA: TGCAGTGCTAGAGTAGGGCTGGGCGAGACCCAGTACTTC; CDR3 protein: CSARVGLGETQYF
D gene: TRBD2; J gene: TRBJ2-4; V gene: TRBV7-2; clone size: -; CDR3 DNA: TGTGCCAGCAGCTTAGAACTAGCGAACATTCAGTACTTC; CDR3 protein: CASSLELANIQYF
D gene: -; J gene: TRBJ2-7; V gene: TRBV28; clone size: few; CDR3 DNA: TGTGCCAGCAGTTCCTACCGGGACGGCCGAGGGTGGGAGCAGTACTTC; CDR3 protein: CASSSYRDGRGWEQYF
D gene: -; J gene: TRBJ1-1; V gene: TRBV29-1; clone size: -; CDR3 DNA: TGCAGCGTTTTCCCCAACACTGAAGCTTTCTTT; CDR3 protein: CSVFPNTEAFF
D gene: -; J gene: TRBJ2-1; V gene: TRBV20-1; clone size: many; CDR3 DNA: TGCAGTGCTATCCGGGGAGAGGGACGACGGACGACCTACAATGAGCAGTTCTTC; CDR3 protein: CSAIRGEGRRTTYNEQFF
D gene: -; J gene: TRBJ2-7; V gene: TRBV7-9; clone size: few; CDR3 DNA: TGTGCCAGCAGCTTCATTACAGGGAGAGCTGTGCAGTACTTC; CDR3 protein: CASSFITGRAVQYF
D gene: -; J gene: TRBJ1-4; V gene: TRBV7-9; clone size: few; CDR3 DNA: TGTGCCAGCAGCTTCCCCGAATCGGGTGGGAAACTGTTTTTT; CDR3 protein: CASSFPESGGKLFF
D gene: -; J gene: TRBJ2-2; V gene: TRBV29-1; clone size: -; CDR3 DNA: TGCAGCGTGCTCAATAAAGCCCACACCGGGGAGCTGTTTTTT; CDR3 protein: CSVLNKAHTGELFF
D gene: TRBD2; J gene: TRBJ2-1; V gene: TRBV13; clone size: -; CDR3 DNA: TGTGCCAGCAGCTCTCCCGGGACTAGCTACAATGAGCAGTTCTTC; CDR3 protein: CASSSPGTSYNEQFF
D gene: -; J gene: TRBJ2-1; V gene: TRBV10-3; clone size: -; CDR3 DNA: TGTGCCATCAGGGACTCCGGGTTCGGCGATGAGCAGTTCTTC; CDR3 protein: CAIRDSGFGDEQFF
D gene: TRBD1; J gene: TRBJ2-3; V gene: TRBV6-1; clone size: many; CDR3 DNA: TGTGCCAGCACCCGACAGGGTGGGAGCACAGATACGCAGTATTTT; CDR3 protein: CASTRQGGSTDTQYF
D gene: -; J gene: TRBJ2-1; V gene: TRBV28; clone size: many; CDR3 DNA: TGTGCCAGCAGGCCGCGCAGGGTGCTATACAATGAGCAGTTCTTC; CDR3 protein: CASRPRRVLYNEQFF
D gene: TRBD1; J gene: TRBJ1-6; V gene: TRBV13; clone size: many; CDR3 DNA: TGTGCCAGCAGTGGTGTTAGTACAGGGGTCGTTCGGGATTCACCCCTCCACTTT; CDR3 protein: CASSGVSTGVVRDSPLHF
D gene: -; J gene: TRBJ1-1; V gene: TRBV7-2; clone size: many; CDR3 DNA: TGTGCCAGCAGCTCCAGGGAAATGAACACTGAAGCTTTCTTT; CDR3 protein: CASSSREMNTEAFF
D gene: TRBD2; J gene: TRBJ2-7; V gene: TRBV13; clone size: many; CDR3 DNA: TGTGCCAGCGGTTCCCTAATAGCGGGAGGTTGGGGATCCTACGAGCAGTACTTC; CDR3 protein: CASGSLIAGGWGSYEQYF
D gene: TRBD1; J gene: TRBJ1-5; V gene: TRBV28; clone size: many; CDR3 DNA: TGTGCCAGCAGGCCGACAGGGGCGAATCAGCCCCAGCATTTT; CDR3 protein: CASRPTGANQPQHF